One and the same sample provided the 14 T cell receptor beta chains below, sequenced in a study of shared clonotypes between healthy human individuals. Clones were sequenced by immunoSEQ multiplex PCR, and TCRdb holds only the in-frame ones, with some missing. The profile shows about 1 million clones, about 77% of them singletons. Sequencing used memory CD4+ T cells sorted from blood. Subset defined: CD45RA-negative fraction. The source is a man younger than 35 in good health.

Only one count was recorded for this clone. The J gene is TRBJ1-1, the V gene TRBV25-1; TRBD1 agrees at 8 bases. Germline V gives CDR1 MGHDK, CDR2 SYGVNS. The V segment lost 3 bases and the J segment 1 base; nucleotides outside the gene matches: 4. The CDR3 consists of 15 residues. In DNA form, the CDR3 reads TGTGCCAGCAGTGACACAGGGGGAGCGAACACTGAAGCTTTCTTT. As protein: CASSDTGGANTEAFF.

This chain joins TRBV28 and TRBJ1-2; 11 nucleotides align to TRBD1. Per the germline V gene, CDR1 is MDHEN and CDR2 is SYDVKM. The V and J ends lost 7 bases and 4 bases, in that order; junction bases with no gene match: 8. The CDR3 is made up of 15 amino acids. CDR3 in DNA: TGTGCCAGCACCACCGGGACAGGGGGTGGCTATGGCTACACCTTC. Protein sequence: CASTTGTGGGYGYTF.

The chain joins TRBV28 to TRBJ2-2; TRBD1 is a possible D gene (6 bases). The CDR3 is made up of 14 amino acids. Deletions cut 2 bases from V and 7 bases from J, with 11 bases between. The germline V gene encodes CDR1 MDHEN and CDR2 SYDVKM. The CDR3 spells CASSLTAGVGELFF. CDR3 DNA: TGTGCCAGCAGTTTAACGGCAGGGGTCGGGGAGCTGTTTTTT.

The chain employs TRBV30 and TRBJ1-5; no clear D gene. Per the germline V gene, CDR1 is GTSNPN and CDR2 is SVGIG (reference sequence). The V end was cut by 5 bases, the J end by 8 bases, with 13 bases between. The CDR3 runs 12 residues. The CDR3 DNA follows: TGTGCCTGGGACGGCGGGGTAGAGCCCCAGCATTTT. This translates into CAWDGGVEPQHF.

CDR3 residues: CSVSSGEQYF. CDR3 DNA: TGCAGCGTTTCTAGTGGCGAGCAGTACTTC. V is TRBV29-1 and J is TRBJ2-7; no clear D gene. CDR1 is SQVTM and CDR2 is ANQGSEA in the germline V gene. The CDR3 runs 10 residues. V lost 5 bases, J lost 6 bases, and 8 bases lay in between.

The chain links TRBV25-1 to TRBJ2-1; 7 bases fit TRBD2. This CDR3 region has 14 residues. The trim removed 9 bases at V and 7 bases at J, leaving 12 bases unmatched. Looked up from germline, CDR1 is MGHDK and CDR2 is SYGVNS. The CDR3 DNA follows: TGTGCCAGTGCCAAGCGGGATAACAGAAATGAGCAGTTCTTC. It specifies CASAKRDNRNEQFF.

About this clone: Other nucleotide sequences in the sample specify the same CDR3. This chain uses TRBV30 with TRBJ2-7, with TRBD1 identical over 8 bases. V gave up 3 bases and J gave up 1 base; unmatched junction bases: 2. The CDR3 contains 13 residues. CDR1 and CDR2 (germline): GTSNPN, SVGIG (reference sequence). This chain's CDR3 is CAWRGQASYEQYF. The CDR3 nucleotides are TGTGCCTGGAGGGGACAGGCTTCCTACGAGCAGTACTTC.

This chain connects TRBV11-3 to TRBJ2-3, with D possibly being TRBD1 or TRBD2 (5 bases each). Trimming cost V 3 bases and J 5 bases, with 15 bases left between them. The CDR3 covers 15 residues. Germline V gives CDR1 SGHNT, CDR2 YENEEA. CDR3 bases: TGTGCCAGCAGCTTGGGGGACCTGGAGGTAGATACGCAGTATTTT. Protein product: CASSLGDLEVDTQYF.

V usage is TRBV13 and J usage is TRBJ2-3; 7 bases align to TRBD2. V lost 5 bases, J lost 5 bases, and 7 bases stayed unmatched. Germline V gene lookup returns CDR1 PRHDT and CDR2 FYEKMQ (reference sequence). This CDR3 comprises 14 residues. The chain's CDR3 is CASSRERDEDTQYF. CDR3 nucleotide sequence: TGTGCCAGCAGCCGCGAGCGGGACGAAGATACGCAGTATTTT.

This clone was found once. The chain links TRBV7-9 to TRBJ2-3, with 9 bases lining up with TRBD1. J lost 3 bases, V lost 7 bases, and 8 bases had no gene match. CDR3 length equals 15 residues. In germline, CDR1 is SEHNR, CDR2 FQNEAQ (reference sequence). The CDR3 loop is CASNQGQGWTDTQYF. For the CDR3, the DNA is TGTGCCAGCAACCAGGGACAGGGATGGACAGATACGCAGTATTTT. Together with reference TRBV7-9 and TRBJ2-3, the CDR3 gives the full variable domain: DTGVSQNPRHKITKRGQNVTFRCDPISEHNRLYWYRQTLGQGPEFLTYFQNEAQLEKSRLLSDRFSAERPKGSFSTLEIQRTEQGDSAMYLCASNQGQGWTDTQYFGPGTRLTVL.

The rearrangement uses TRBV2 and TRBJ2-7, with 11 bases fitting TRBD1. V dropped 7 bases and J dropped 6; count of bases not matched to a gene: 8. From germline, CDR1 is SNHLY and CDR2 FYNNEI. The CDR3 totals 14 residues. The CDR3 spells CASTPGQGAFEQYF. The CDR3 region has the DNA TGTGCCAGCACCCCAGGACAGGGGGCCTTCGAGCAGTACTTC.

This chain uses TRBV10-1 with TRBJ2-1, with TRBD2 matching 8 bases. The CDR3 length is 16 residues. Per the germline V gene, CDR1 is WNHNN and CDR2 is SYGVQD (reference sequence). Trimming at V came to 0 bases and at J to 8 bases, leaving 9 bases not matched to a gene. CDR3 residues: CASSESGLGSRDEQFF. The CDR3 DNA reads as TGCGCCAGCAGTGAGTCGGGACTAGGTTCGAGGGATGAGCAGTTCTTC.

This clone is a singleton in its sample. The chain is built from TRBV9 and TRBJ2-3; TRBD2 matches at 7 bases. In germline, CDR1 is SGDLS, CDR2 YYNGEE. There are 14 residues in the CDR3. V was clipped by 3 bases and J by 8 bases; unmatched bases: 9. The CDR3 is CASSAPGGSGTQYF. CDR3 sequence (DNA): TGTGCCAGCAGCGCCCCCGGGGGGTCGGGTACGCAGTATTTT.

The chain is built from TRBV10-3 and TRBJ1-2; D gene unclear. The CDR3 is 13 amino acids. V was shortened by 9 bases and J by 2 bases, with 13 bases between the two germline ends. Germline V gene sequence: CDR1 ENHRY, CDR2 SYGVKD. CDR3 in DNA: TGTGCCATTCAGGACGGACTAAACTATGGCTACACCTTC. Residues: CAIQDGLNYGYTF.